This T cell receptor beta chain was found in a study of CD8 T cells in ankylosing spondylitis. By quantitative 5'-RACE with molecular barcodes, the TCR beta libraries were made. TCRdb redid the calling of the 5' RACE reads with MiXCR, one entry per CDR3 protein. The data hold about 800,000 distinct CDR3 sequences, with over 9.5% observed a single time. Study observations and caveats: Enrichment of disease-linked clones was reportedly significant in matched ankylosing spondylitis synovial fluid. Characteristic of ankylosing spondylitis blood, it appeared, was a TCR beta motif comprising roughly eight highly homologous variants.

Only a few counts were recorded for this clonotype. Its antigen is not known. Germline V gives CDR1 SGHRS, CDR2 YFSETQ. With 2 bases clipped from V and 3 bases from J, the junction kept 4 bases outside the gene matches. The CDR3 has 17 amino acids. The source is a male donor with ankylosing spondylitis. The sample taken for sequencing was blood, either unsorted or a sorted T cell fraction (not recorded which). The chain joins TRBV5-1 to TRBJ2-2; 13 bases line up with TRBD2. In nucleotides, the CDR3 is TGCGCCAGCAGCTTTGTACTAGCGGGAGGGGACACCGGGGAGCTGTTTTTT. This codes for CASSFVLAGGDTGELFF. Variable domain in full (rest from reference TRBV5-1 and TRBJ2-2): KAGVTQTPRYLIKTRGQQVTLSCSPISGHRSVSWYQQTPGQGLQFLFEYFSETQRNKGNFPGRFSGRQFSNSRSEMNVSTLELGDSALYLCASSFVLAGGDTGELFFGEGSRLTVL.